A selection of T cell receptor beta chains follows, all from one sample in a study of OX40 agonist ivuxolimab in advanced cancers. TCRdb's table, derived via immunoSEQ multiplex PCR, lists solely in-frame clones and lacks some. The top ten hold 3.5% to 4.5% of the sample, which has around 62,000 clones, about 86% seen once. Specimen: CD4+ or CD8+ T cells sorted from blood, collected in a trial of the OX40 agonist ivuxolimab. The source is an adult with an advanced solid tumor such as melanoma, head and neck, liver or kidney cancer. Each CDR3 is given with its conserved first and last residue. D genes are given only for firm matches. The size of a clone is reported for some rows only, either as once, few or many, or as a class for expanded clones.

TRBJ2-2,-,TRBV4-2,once,CASSQEGRTLFTGELFF,TGTGCCAGCAGCCAAGAGGGTAGGACCCTTTTCACCGGGGAGCTGTTTTTT
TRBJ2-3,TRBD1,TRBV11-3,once,CASSLGGTGGADTQYF,TGTGCCAGCAGCTTAGGCGGGACAGGGGGCGCAGATACGCAGTATTTT
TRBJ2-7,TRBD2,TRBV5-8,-,CASSRRGDYEQYF,TGTGCCAGCAGCCGCCGGGGGGACTACGAGCAGTACTTC
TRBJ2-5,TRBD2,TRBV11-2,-,CASSLDRGVEETQYF,TGTGCCAGCAGCTTAGATCGGGGGGTGGAAGAGACCCAGTACTTC
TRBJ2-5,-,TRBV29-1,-,CSVEDLGRASTQYF,TGCAGCGTTGAAGATCTAGGCAGAGCGTCGACCCAGTACTTC
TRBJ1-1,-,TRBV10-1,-,CASSESVRMNTEAFF,TGCGCCAGCAGTGAGTCGGTCAGAATGAACACTGAAGCTTTCTTT
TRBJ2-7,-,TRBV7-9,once,CASSMTDLSSYEQYF,TGTGCCAGCAGCATGACGGACCTTAGCTCCTACGAGCAGTACTTC
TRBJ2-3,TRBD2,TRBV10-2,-,CASRAGGSTDTQYF,TGCGCCAGCCGAGCGGGGGGATCCACAGATACGCAGTATTTT
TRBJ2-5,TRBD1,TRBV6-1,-,CASSEKVGTGGSETQYF,TGTGCCAGCAGTGAAAAGGTGGGGACAGGGGGAAGCGAGACCCAGTACTTC
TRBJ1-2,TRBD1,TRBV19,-,CASSITGEGYTF,TGTGCCAGTAGTATAACAGGGGAAGGCTACACCTTC
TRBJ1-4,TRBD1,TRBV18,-,CASSPSGQGGEKLFF,TGTGCCAGCTCACCATCGGGACAGGGTGGAGAAAAACTGTTTTTT
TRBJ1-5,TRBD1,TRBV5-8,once,CASSPTGSLNQPQHF,TGTGCCAGCAGCCCGACAGGGTCCCTCAATCAGCCCCAGCATTTT
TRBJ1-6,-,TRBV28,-,CASNRDRNSPLHF,TGTGCCAGCAACCGGGACCGCAACTCACCCCTCCACTTT
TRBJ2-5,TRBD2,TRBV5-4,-,CASSLGGAGGRGETQYF,TGTGCCAGCAGCTTGGGGGGAGCGGGGGGCCGAGGAGAGACCCAGTACTTC
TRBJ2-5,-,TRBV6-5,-,CASRPPGPSRETQYF,TGTGCCAGCAGACCCCCGGGCCCCTCGAGGGAGACCCAGTACTTC
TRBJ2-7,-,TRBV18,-,CASSAGPPNYEQYF,TGTGCCAGCTCAGCTGGACCCCCGAACTACGAGCAGTACTTC
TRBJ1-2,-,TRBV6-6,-,CASSYSALYGYTF,TGTGCCAGCAGTTACTCGGCGCTCTATGGCTACACCTTC
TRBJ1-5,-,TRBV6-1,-,CASSAQDRSNQPQHF,TGTGCCAGCAGTGCTCAGGATAGAAGCAATCAGCCCCAGCATTTT
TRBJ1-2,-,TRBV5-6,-,CASSLAYTVEAYGYTF,TGTGCCAGCAGCTTGGCATATACAGTCGAAGCCTATGGCTACACCTTC
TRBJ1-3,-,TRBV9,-,CASSTNQGITGNTIYF,TGTGCCAGCAGCACAAATCAGGGGATCACTGGAAACACCATATATTTT
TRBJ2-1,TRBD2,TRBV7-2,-,CASSLERGPYNEQFF,TGTGCCAGCAGCTTAGAGCGGGGGCCGTACAATGAGCAGTTCTTC
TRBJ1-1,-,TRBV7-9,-,CASSPNRPLSETEAFF,TGTGCCAGCAGCCCAAACAGGCCCCTGAGCGAGACTGAAGCTTTCTTT
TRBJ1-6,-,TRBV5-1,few,CASSLDNSPLHF,TGCGCCAGCAGCTTGGATAATTCACCCCTCCACTTT
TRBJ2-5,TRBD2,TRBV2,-,CASSEVAGGPQTQYF,TGTGCCAGCAGTGAAGTGGCGGGGGGGCCGCAGACCCAGTACTTC
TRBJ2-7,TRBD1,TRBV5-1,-,CASSLGQGSYEQYF,TGCGCCAGCAGCTTGGGACAGGGATCCTACGAGCAGTACTTC
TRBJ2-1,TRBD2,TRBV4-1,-,CASSQDWGGLAHTSSYNEQFF,TGCGCCAGCAGCCAAGATTGGGGCGGACTAGCCCATACAAGCTCCTACAATGAGCAGTTCTTC
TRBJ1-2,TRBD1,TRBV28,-,CASSLGLGQGLYGYTF,TGTGCCAGCAGTTTAGGGCTGGGACAGGGGCTTTATGGCTACACCTTC
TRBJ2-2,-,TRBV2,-,CASSEGRWAGELFF,TGTGCCAGCAGTGAAGGGCGTTGGGCCGGGGAGCTGTTTTTT
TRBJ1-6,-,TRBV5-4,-,CASSPPNGENSPLHF,TGTGCCAGCAGCCCTCCGAACGGGGAAAATTCACCCCTCCACTTT
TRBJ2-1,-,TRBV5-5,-,CASSLAGEILYNEQFF,TGTGCCAGCAGCTTGGCGGGGGAGATCTTATACAATGAGCAGTTCTTC
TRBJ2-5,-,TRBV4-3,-,CASSQDRAVKTQYF,TGCGCCAGCAGCCAAGACAGGGCCGTTAAGACCCAGTACTTC
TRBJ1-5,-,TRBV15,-,CATSEAGPGVQPQHF,TGTGCCACCAGCGAGGCAGGCCCCGGGGTACAGCCCCAGCATTTT
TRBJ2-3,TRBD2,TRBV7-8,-,CASSSQRGRTDTQYF,TGTGCCAGCAGCAGCCAGCGGGGACGCACAGATACGCAGTATTTT
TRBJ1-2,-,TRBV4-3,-,CASSQEVRGSYGYTF,TGCGCCAGCAGCCAAGAAGTCCGGGGAAGCTATGGCTACACCTTC
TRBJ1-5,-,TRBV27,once,CASKFSGGNQPQHF,TGTGCCAGCAAATTTTCGGGGGGTAATCAGCCCCAGCATTTT
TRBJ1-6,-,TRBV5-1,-,CASSLAAGDNSPLHF,TGCGCCAGCAGCTTGGCGGCAGGGGACAATTCACCCCTCCACTTT
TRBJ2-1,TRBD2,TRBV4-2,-,CASSQDLTGGLLEQFF,TGTGCCAGCAGCCAAGATTTGACGGGGGGGCTTCTTGAGCAGTTCTTC
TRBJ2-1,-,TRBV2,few,CASSEVNEQFF,TGTGCCAGCAGTGAGGTCAATGAGCAGTTCTTC
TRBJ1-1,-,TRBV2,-,CASSVGTNTEAFF,TGTGCCAGCAGTGTAGGCACTAACACTGAAGCTTTCTTT
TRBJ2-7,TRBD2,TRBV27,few,CASSAPGRGASYEQYF,TGTGCCAGCAGTGCACCGGGGCGGGGGGCCTCCTACGAGCAGTACTTC
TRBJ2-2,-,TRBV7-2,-,CASSLEVGELFF,TGTGCCAGCAGCTTAGAGGTCGGGGAGCTGTTTTTT
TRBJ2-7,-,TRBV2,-,CASQAGTVPYEQYF,TGTGCCAGTCAAGCCGGGACGGTACCCTACGAGCAGTACTTC
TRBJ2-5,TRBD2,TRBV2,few,CASSSGTSGGAGETQYF,TGTGCCAGCAGCTCCGGGACTAGCGGGGGGGCTGGGGAGACCCAGTACTTC
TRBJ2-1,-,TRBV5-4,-,CASGGSPDNEQFF,TGTGCCAGCGGTGGCTCACCAGACAATGAGCAGTTCTTC
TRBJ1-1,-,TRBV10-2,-,CASRDRRDTEAFF,TGCGCCAGCAGAGACAGGCGGGACACTGAAGCTTTCTTT